This entry lists 10 T cell receptor beta chains sequenced from one sample in a study of identical twins. TCRdb called the 5' RACE reads again in MiXCR, with one record for every CDR3 protein. The sample carries 310,000 or so distinct CDR3 sequences, just under 9.5% recorded once. Another study also made use of these data, one on yellow fever vaccine responses in identical twins.

The sample consisted of CD8+ T cells sorted from blood. These receptors originate from a woman younger than 30 in good health.

As concerns this clonotype: A much larger clone lies one base from this, so it may be a read error. This likely comes from a read error, as the CDR3 has no conserved phenylalanine or tryptophan at its end. This chain joins TRBV12-5 and TRBJ2-3, with 7 nucleotides matching TRBD1. The CDR3 is 14 residues long. V lost 3 bases, J lost 1 base, and 1 base stayed unmatched. Germline-derived CDR1 and CDR2 are LGHNT and FRNRAP. CDR3 coding DNA: TGTGCTAGTGGTTTAGGGACAGGCACAGATACGCAGTATTTA. Protein sequence: CASGLGTGTDTQYL.

The chain employs TRBV7-9 and TRBJ1-2; D is uncertain. Trimming took 2 bases from V and 3 from J, leaving 7 bases between them. CDR1 and CDR2 (germline): SEHNR, FQNEAQ (reference sequence). The CDR3 runs to 13 residues. Here the CDR3 DNA reads TGTGCCAGCAGCTTACGCCAGGACTATGGCTACACCTTC. Its protein is CASSLRQDYGYTF.

The V call is TRBV6-1, the J call TRBJ2-1; weak D call: TRBD2 (7 bases). The V gene lost 2 bases and the J gene lost 5 bases, with 13 bases spanning the gap. The CDR3 has 15 residues. Germline CDR1 and CDR2: MNHNS and SASEGT. The CDR3 region is CASSEWGGLNNEQFF. As DNA, the CDR3 is TGTGCCAGCAGTGAATGGGGGGGGCTAAACAATGAGCAGTTCTTC.

Remarks on this clonotype: Compared with germline, one end of the junction differs, possibly owing to a read error. The gene calls are TRBV7-7 and TRBJ2-7; D gene unclear. Germline loops: CDR1 SSHAT, CDR2 FNYEAQ (reference sequence). This CDR3 spans 14 amino acids. The CDR3 is CASSLDVSSREQYF. The CDR3 nucleotides read TGTGCTAGCAGCTTAGATGTTAGTAGTCGCGAGCAGTACTTC.

In this sample, this clonotype turned up a few times. This chain connects TRBV12-3 or TRBV12-4 to TRBJ2-7; TRBD2 is a possible D gene (6 bases). Trimming removed 7 bases at V and 7 bases at J, with 14 bases between. The CDR3 totals 12 residues. CDR3 in DNA: TGTGCCAGCACCCTTCCAGGGAGGGAGCAGTACTTC. Residues: CASTLPGREQYF.

This clonotype was seen repeatedly, ten times or more. The chain has TRBV12-3 or TRBV12-4 and TRBJ2-5; TRBD1 matches 8 bases. Trimming removed 3 bases from V and 5 bases from J; junction bases left unmatched: 5. This CDR3 has 14 residues. This CDR3 reads CASSFPGGRETQYF. Written as DNA, the CDR3 is TGTGCCAGCAGTTTTCCAGGGGGCAGGGAGACCCAGTACTTC.

This clonotype occurred many times. The rearrangement uses TRBV29-1 and TRBJ1-2, with D tentatively TRBD1 (5 bases). V lost 6 bases and J lost 3, with 11 bases in between. Germline lookup yields CDR1 SQVTM and CDR2 ANQGSEA. The CDR3 is 12 amino acids. Here the CDR3 DNA reads TGCAGCGTAGAGGGGCGGCACTATGGCTACACCTTC. Its protein product is CSVEGRHYGYTF.

This clonotype was seen ten or more times. CDR3 nucleotides: TGTGCCACCGAGGGCCGATCCTACAATGAGCAGTTCTTC. Translated, it gives CATEGRSYNEQFF. This chain links TRBV12-3 or TRBV12-4 with TRBJ2-1, with D perhaps TRBD2 (5 bases). The CDR3 loop spans 13 amino acids. V shed 10 bases and J shed 1 base, with 11 bases lying between them.

This clonotype was recorded a few times. The V call is TRBV20-1, the J call TRBJ2-3; D is possibly TRBD2 (6 bases). Trimming took 5 bases from V and 1 from J, leaving 16 bases between them. The CDR3 has 15 amino acids. In germline, CDR1 is DFQATT, CDR2 SNEGSKA (reference sequence). CDR3 sequence: CSAYAAGLRTDTQYF. DNA of the CDR3: TGCAGTGCTTATGCCGCCGGACTACGCACAGATACGCAGTATTTT.

The table lists this clonotype with many counts. This chain joins TRBV29-1 and TRBJ2-2, with unresolved D. Germline CDR1 SQVTM, CDR2 ANQGSEA. The CDR3 runs 13 residues. Deletions cut 0 bases from V and 8 bases from J, with 10 bases between. CDR3 coding DNA: TGCAGCGTTGAAGATCTGGTGGGGGGGGAGCTGTTTTTT. Encoded protein: CSVEDLVGGELFF.